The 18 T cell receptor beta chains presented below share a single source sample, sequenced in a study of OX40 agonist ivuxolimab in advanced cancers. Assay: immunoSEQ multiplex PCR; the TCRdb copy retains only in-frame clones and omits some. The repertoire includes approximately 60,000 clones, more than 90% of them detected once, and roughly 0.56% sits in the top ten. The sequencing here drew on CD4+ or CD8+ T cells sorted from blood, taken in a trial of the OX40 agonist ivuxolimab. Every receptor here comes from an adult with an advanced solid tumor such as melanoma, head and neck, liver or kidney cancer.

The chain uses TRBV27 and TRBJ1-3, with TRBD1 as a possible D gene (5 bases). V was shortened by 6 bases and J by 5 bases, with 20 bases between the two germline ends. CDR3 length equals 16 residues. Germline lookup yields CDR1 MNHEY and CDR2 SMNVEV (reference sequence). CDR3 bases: TGTGCCAGCAGCCCCGACAGAAGTATCCGGCGAAACACCATATATTTT. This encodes CASSPDRSIRRNTIYF.

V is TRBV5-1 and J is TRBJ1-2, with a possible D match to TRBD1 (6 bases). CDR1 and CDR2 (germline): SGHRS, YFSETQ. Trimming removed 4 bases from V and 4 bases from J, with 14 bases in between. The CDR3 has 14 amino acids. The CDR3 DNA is TGCGCCAGCAGCGAAGACAGGAATCTCTATGGCTACACCTTC. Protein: CASSEDRNLYGYTF.

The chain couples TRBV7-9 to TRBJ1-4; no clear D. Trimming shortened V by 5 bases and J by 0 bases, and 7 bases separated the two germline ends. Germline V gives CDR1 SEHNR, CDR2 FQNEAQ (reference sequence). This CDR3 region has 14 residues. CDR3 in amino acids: CASSPGSTNEKLFF. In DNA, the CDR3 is TGTGCCAGCAGCCCGGGATCAACTAATGAAAAACTGTTTTTT.

The CDR3 DNA sequence: TGTGCCAGCAGCAAACAGGGTATCACAGATACGCAGTATTTT. Protein: CASSKQGITDTQYF. This chain connects TRBV14 to TRBJ2-3, with D tentatively TRBD1 (6 bases). The CDR3 runs to 14 residues. Trimming cost V 5 bases and J 2 bases, with 11 bases left between them. CDR1 is SGHDN and CDR2 is FVKESK in the germline V gene.

The CDR3 region has the DNA TGCGCCAGCAGCCAGACAGGCCTAGCGGGAGGAGGCACCGGGGAGCTGTTTTTT. It is translated as CASSQTGLAGGGTGELFF. This sequence joins TRBV5-1 and TRBJ2-2, with TRBD2 matching over 11 bases. This CDR3 spans 18 amino acids. Germline CDR1 SGHRS, CDR2 YFSETQ. Trimming removed 4 bases from V and 4 bases from J; junction bases left unmatched: 12.

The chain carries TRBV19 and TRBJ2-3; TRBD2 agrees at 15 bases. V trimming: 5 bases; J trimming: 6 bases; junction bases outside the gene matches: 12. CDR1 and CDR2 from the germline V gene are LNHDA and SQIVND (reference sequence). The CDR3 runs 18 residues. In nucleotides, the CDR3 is TGTGCCAGTAGTCCTTATGGACTAGCGGGAGGGGATGGGGATACGCAGTATTTT. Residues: CASSPYGLAGGDGDTQYF.

CDR3 DNA sequence: TGTGCCAGTGGCTTCGGGAGGAGCTCCTACGAGCAGTACTTC. Its protein is CASGFGRSSYEQYF. This chain uses TRBV19 with TRBJ2-7, with 7 bases that match TRBD2. After removal of 8 bases from V and 0 bases from J, the junction contained 7 bases not matched to a gene. Looked up from germline, CDR1 is LNHDA and CDR2 is SQIVND (reference sequence). The CDR3 spans 14 residues.

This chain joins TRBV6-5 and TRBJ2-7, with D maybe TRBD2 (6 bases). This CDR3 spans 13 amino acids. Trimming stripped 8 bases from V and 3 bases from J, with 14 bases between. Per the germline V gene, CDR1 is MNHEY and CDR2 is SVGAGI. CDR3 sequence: CASGAGLNYEQYF. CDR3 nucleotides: TGTGCCAGCGGGGCGGGGCTCAACTACGAGCAGTACTTC.

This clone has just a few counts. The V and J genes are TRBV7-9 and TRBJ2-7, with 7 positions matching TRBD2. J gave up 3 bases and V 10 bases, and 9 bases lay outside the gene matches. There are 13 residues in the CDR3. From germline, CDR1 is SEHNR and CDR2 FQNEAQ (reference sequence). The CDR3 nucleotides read TGTGCCATAAACCCTAGCGGCCGCTACGAGCAGTACTTC. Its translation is CAINPSGRYEQYF.

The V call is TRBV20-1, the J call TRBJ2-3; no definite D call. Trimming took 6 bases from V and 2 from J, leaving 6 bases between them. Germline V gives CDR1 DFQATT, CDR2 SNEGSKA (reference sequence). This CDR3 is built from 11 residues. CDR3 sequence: CSARLTDTQYF. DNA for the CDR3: TGCAGTGCGAGACTCACAGATACGCAGTATTTT.

In DNA form, the CDR3 reads TGCGCCAGCAGCCAAGGGGTAGGAGGGGATCGAACAGATACGCAGTATTTT. This codes for CASSQGVGGDRTDTQYF. The V call is TRBV4-1, the J call TRBJ2-3; perhaps TRBD2 as D (6 bases). V shed 1 base and J shed 3 bases, with 17 bases lying between them. There are 17 residues in the CDR3. CDR1 and CDR2 from the germline V gene are MGHRA and YSYEKL.

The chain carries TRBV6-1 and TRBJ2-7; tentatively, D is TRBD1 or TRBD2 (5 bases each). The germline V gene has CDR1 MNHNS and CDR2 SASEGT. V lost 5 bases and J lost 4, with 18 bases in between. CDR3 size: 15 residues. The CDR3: CASSSLRDPGYEQYF. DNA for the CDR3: TGTGCCAGCAGTTCCCTCCGGGACCCAGGGTACGAGCAGTACTTC.

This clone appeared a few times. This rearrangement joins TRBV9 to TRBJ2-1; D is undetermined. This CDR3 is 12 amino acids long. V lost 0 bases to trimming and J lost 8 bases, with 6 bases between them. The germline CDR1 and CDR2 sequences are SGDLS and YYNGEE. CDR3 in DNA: TGTGCCAGCAGCGTAGCCGGCGATGAGCAGTTCTTC. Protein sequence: CASSVAGDEQFF.

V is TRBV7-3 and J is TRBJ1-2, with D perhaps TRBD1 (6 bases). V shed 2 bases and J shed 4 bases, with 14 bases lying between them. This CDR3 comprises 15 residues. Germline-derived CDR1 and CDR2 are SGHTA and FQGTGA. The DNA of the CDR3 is TGTGCCAGCAGCTTAGATGGAGCGACAGGCTATGGCTACACCTTC. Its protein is CASSLDGATGYGYTF. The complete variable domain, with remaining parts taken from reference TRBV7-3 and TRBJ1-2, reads GAGVSQTPSNKVTEKGKYVELRCDPISGHTALYWYRQSLGQGPEFLIYFQGTGAADDSGLPNDRFFAVRPEGSVSTLKIQRTERGDSAVYLCASSLDGATGYGYTFGSGTRLTVV.

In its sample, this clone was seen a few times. In DNA, the CDR3 is TGTGCCAGCAGTTCCATCAAAACCCGCGGCAACGAGCAGTACTTC. Translating gives CASSSIKTRGNEQYF. The chain combines TRBV6-5 with TRBJ2-7; no clear D gene. V was cut by 4 bases and J by 5 bases, with 18 bases left in between. The CDR3 has 15 residues. Germline lookup yields CDR1 MNHEY and CDR2 SVGAGI.

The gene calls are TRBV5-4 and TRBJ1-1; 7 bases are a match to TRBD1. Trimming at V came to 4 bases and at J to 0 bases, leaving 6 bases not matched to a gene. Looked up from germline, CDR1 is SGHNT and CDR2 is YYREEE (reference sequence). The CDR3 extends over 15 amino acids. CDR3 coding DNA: TGTGCCAGCAGCGCGCGACAGGGTATGAACACTGAAGCTTTCTTT. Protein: CASSARQGMNTEAFF.

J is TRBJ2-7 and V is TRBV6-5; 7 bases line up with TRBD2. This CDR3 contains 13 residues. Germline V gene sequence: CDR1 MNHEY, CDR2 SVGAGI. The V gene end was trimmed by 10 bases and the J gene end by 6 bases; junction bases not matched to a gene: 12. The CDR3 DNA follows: TGTGCCACCACCTCAGCGGGAACTATCGAGCAGTACTTC. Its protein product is CATTSAGTIEQYF.

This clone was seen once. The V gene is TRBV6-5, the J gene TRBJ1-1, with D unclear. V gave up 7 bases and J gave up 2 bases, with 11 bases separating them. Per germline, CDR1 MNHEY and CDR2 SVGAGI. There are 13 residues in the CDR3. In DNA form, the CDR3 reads TGTGCCAGCAAACGACAAGTTAACACTGAAGCTTTCTTT. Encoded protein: CASKRQVNTEAFF.